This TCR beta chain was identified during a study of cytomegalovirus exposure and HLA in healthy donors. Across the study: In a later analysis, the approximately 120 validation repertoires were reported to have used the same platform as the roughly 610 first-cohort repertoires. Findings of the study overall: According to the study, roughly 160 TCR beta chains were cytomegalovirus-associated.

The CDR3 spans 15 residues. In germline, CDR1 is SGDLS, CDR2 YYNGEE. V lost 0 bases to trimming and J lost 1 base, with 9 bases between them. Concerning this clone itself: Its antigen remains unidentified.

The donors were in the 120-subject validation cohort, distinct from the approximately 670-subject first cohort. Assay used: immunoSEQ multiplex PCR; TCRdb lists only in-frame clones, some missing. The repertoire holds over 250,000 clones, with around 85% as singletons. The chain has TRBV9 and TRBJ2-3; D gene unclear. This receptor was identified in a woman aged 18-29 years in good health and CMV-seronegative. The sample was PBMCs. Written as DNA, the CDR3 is TGTGCCAGCAGCGTAGAACTAACGGGCACAGATACGCAGTATTTT. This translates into CASSVELTGTDTQYF.